This TCR beta chain was sequenced for a study of breast tumors, draining lymph nodes, adjacent tissues. Axillary draining lymph nodes of breast cancer patients supplied the node samples. The table lists this clonotype with many counts. Its specificity is not known. TCRdb fed the multiplex PCR reads into MiXCR, producing one record per CDR3 protein. The table records approximately 100,000 distinct CDR3 sequences, 30% of them present only once. Findings and caveats of the study: Data fit most tumor T cells coming from lymph node, expanding in tumor. Tumor TCR diversity was below lymph nodes but above nontumor tissue. Luminal-like breast cancer showed significantly greater tumor-nontumor repertoire similarity than basal-like breast cancer did. That most tumor T cells come from lymph nodes remained unproven.

There are 13 residues in the CDR3. The V gene's germline CDR1 is SGHRS and CDR2 YFSETQ. The V and J ends lost 0 bases and 4 bases respectively, with 7 bases between them. The V and J genes are TRBV5-1 and TRBJ2-5; a weak D match, TRBD2 (6 bases). The sequenced material came from axillary lymph node tissue. This receptor was obtained from a female donor with breast cancer. Some clones in this sample may be carry-over from other donors' samples. For the CDR3, the DNA is TGCGCCAGCAGCTTGGGACTAGGAGAGACCCAGTACTTC. It is translated as CASSLGLGETQYF.